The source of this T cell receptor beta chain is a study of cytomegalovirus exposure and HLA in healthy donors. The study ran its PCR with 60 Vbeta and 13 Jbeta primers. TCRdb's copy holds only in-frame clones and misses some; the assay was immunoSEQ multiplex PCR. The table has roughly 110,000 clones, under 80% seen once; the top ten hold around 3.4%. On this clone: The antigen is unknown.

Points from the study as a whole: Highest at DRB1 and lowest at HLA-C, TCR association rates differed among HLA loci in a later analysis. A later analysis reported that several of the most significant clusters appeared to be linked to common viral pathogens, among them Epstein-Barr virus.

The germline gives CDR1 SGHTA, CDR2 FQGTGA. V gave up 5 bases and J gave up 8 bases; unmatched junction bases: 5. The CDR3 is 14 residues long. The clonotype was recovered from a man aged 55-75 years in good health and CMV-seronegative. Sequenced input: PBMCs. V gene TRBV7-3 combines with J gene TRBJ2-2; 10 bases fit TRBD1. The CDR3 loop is CASSTDRGRGELFF. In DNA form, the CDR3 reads TGTGCCAGCAGCACGGACAGGGGGAGGGGGGAGCTGTTTTTT. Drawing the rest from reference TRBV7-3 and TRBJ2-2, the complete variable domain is GAGVSQTPSNKVTEKGKYVELRCDPISGHTALYWYRQSLGQGPEFLIYFQGTGAADDSGLPNDRFFAVRPEGSVSTLKIQRTERGDSAVYLCASSTDRGRGELFFGEGSRLTVL.